This entry lists 10 T cell receptor beta chains sequenced from one sample in a study of technical replicates of blood from a handful of donors. Some clones are missing from TCRdb's copy, which holds only in-frame ones; the method was immunoSEQ multiplex PCR. This table has 74,000 or so clones, 85% to 95% appearing once. Sequencing used T cells isolated from PBMCs. The receptors come from a human donor in good health.

The chain links TRBV21-1 to TRBJ2-1; the table's TRBD1 call for D was not verified on the DNA. TRBV21-1 is a pseudogene. The CDR3 consists of 17 residues. This CDR3 is CASSKGSGQGVDNEQFF. CDR3 nucleotide sequence: TGTGCCAGCAGCAAAGGATCAGGGCAGGGGGTTGACAATGAGCAGTTCTTC.

The V gene is TRBV29-1, the J gene TRBJ2-3, with 7 bases matching TRBD1. CDR3 length: 15 residues. With 2 bases clipped from V and 2 bases from J, the junction kept 7 bases outside the gene matches. From germline, CDR1 is SQVTM and CDR2 ANQGSEA. The CDR3 bases are TGCAGCGTTGAAAGGGACAGAGACTTCACAGATACGCAGTATTTT. Translation gives CSVERDRDFTDTQYF.

The chain has TRBV28 and TRBJ2-1; D perhaps matches TRBD1 (5 bases). The germline V gene has CDR1 MDHEN and CDR2 SYDVKM. Deletions cut 2 bases from V and 0 bases from J, with 8 bases between. The CDR3 runs 15 residues. The CDR3 sequence is CASSLPDSSYNEQFF. The CDR3 DNA reads as TGTGCCAGCAGTTTACCCGACAGCTCCTACAATGAGCAGTTCTTC.

To note about this clone: At one end, the junction sequence differs from germline, possibly due to a read error. The chain uses TRBV7-7 and TRBJ2-7; 8 bases align to TRBD1. Germline V lookup: CDR1 SSHAT, CDR2 FNYEAQ (reference sequence). The CDR3 length is 13 residues. The CDR3 spells CASSLDQGAVQYF. The CDR3 DNA reads TGTGCTAGCAGCTTAGATCAGGGGGCCGTGCAGTACTTC. The full variable domain, with the rest looked up from reference TRBV7-7 and TRBJ2-7, is GAGVSQSPRYKVTKRGQDVTLRCDPISSHATLYWYQQALGQGPEFLTYFNYEAQPDKSGLPSDRFSAERPEGSISTLTIQRTEQRDSAMYRCASSLDQGAVQYFGPGTRLTVT.

V gene TRBV6-4 combines with J gene TRBJ1-2, with no clear D. With 3 bases removed from V and 3 bases from J, the gap between germline ends came to 11 bases. The germline V gene encodes CDR1 MRHNA and CDR2 SNTAGT. The CDR3 covers 14 residues. This chain's CDR3 is CASSERGDDYGYTF. The DNA for the CDR3 is TGTGCCAGCAGTGAGCGGGGAGATGACTATGGCTACACCTTC.

The chain uses TRBV25-1 and TRBJ2-5, with no clear D. The CDR3 totals 10 residues. Germline loops: CDR1 MGHDK, CDR2 SYGVNS. V lost 5 bases, J lost 5 bases, and 3 bases lay in between. The CDR3 DNA is TGTGCCAGCAGTTCGGAGACCCAGTACTTC. Its protein product is CASSSETQYF.

This clone was detected only once. The chain carries TRBV7-2 and TRBJ2-3; 7 positions agree with TRBD1. The CDR3 consists of 18 residues. V lost 1 base, J lost 7 bases, and 17 bases stayed unmatched. Germline V lookup: CDR1 SGHTA, CDR2 FQGNSA. The CDR3 reads CASSLESIALQGKNTQYF. CDR3 DNA: TGTGCCAGCAGCTTAGAGTCTATTGCGCTACAGGGGAAGAATACGCAGTATTTT.

V usage is TRBV13 and J usage is TRBJ2-7, with TRBD2 as a possible D gene (6 bases). The germline CDR1 and CDR2 sequences are PRHDT and FYEKMQ (reference sequence). V gave up 5 bases and J gave up 0 bases, with 17 bases separating them. The CDR3 contains 16 residues. This chain's CDR3 is CASSGWGLLNSYEQYF. CDR3 in DNA: TGTGCCAGCAGCGGATGGGGACTTCTAAACTCCTACGAGCAGTACTTC.

This rearrangement joins TRBV6-5 to TRBJ2-1; D is perhaps TRBD1 (5 bases). Trimming took 0 bases from V and 3 from J, leaving 6 bases between them. Germline lookup yields CDR1 MNHEY and CDR2 SVGAGI. The length of the CDR3 is 14 residues. CDR3 nucleotides: TGTGCCAGCAGTTACTCCGACAGCTACAATGAGCAGTTCTTC. Encoded protein: CASSYSDSYNEQFF.

This chain joins TRBV19 and TRBJ1-4; no firm D call. The CDR3 consists of 14 residues. Trimming cost V 5 bases and J 0 bases, with 7 bases left between them. From germline, CDR1 is LNHDA and CDR2 SQIVND (reference sequence). The CDR3 DNA reads TGTGCCAGTAGTCGCAGTGCAACTAATGAAAAACTGTTTTTT. Translated: CASSRSATNEKLFF.